A selection of T cell receptor beta chains follows, all from one sample in a study of cytomegalovirus exposure and HLA in healthy donors. TCRdb's copy holds only in-frame clones and misses some; the assay was immunoSEQ multiplex PCR. The sample yields about 90,000 clones, 60% to 85% seen once. Sequencing was done on a sample of PBMCs. The receptors come from a woman aged 40-49 years in good health and CMV-seropositive. CDR3s include the opening cysteine and the closing phenylalanine or tryptophan. A D gene is named only where the DNA matches it firmly. The listing skips clone size in some rows; elsewhere it reads once, few, many or a size class.

abundance	v_gene	d_gene	j_gene	CDR3nt	CDR3aa
NA	TRBV4-3	NA	TRBJ1-2	TGCGCCAGCAGCCAAGAATGGGGAGCAGCCTATGGCTACACCTTC	CASSQEWGAAYGYTF
NA	TRBV4-3	NA	TRBJ2-7	TGCGCCAGCAGCCAAGATCTTAACAGCGGCAGCTACGAGCAGTACTTC	CASSQDLNSGSYEQYF
NA	TRBV6-5	NA	TRBJ2-7	TGTGCCAGCAGTTACCGGGTGGGGCGGATATACGAGCAGTACTTC	CASSYRVGRIYEQYF
few	TRBV5-6	TRBD1	TRBJ1-6	TGTGCCAGCAGCTGGACAGGGGATAATTCACCCCTCCACTTT	CASSWTGDNSPLHF
NA	TRBV28	TRBD1	TRBJ1-5	TGTGCCAGCAGTACCCGGTCGGGACAGGGGGCCCTCCGTCAGCCCCAGCATTTT	CASSTRSGQGALRQPQHF
NA	TRBV4-2	TRBD2	TRBJ2-3	TGTGCCAGCAGCCCCTTCCGGACTAGCGGAGACACAGATACGCAGTATTTT	CASSPFRTSGDTDTQYF
NA	TRBV11-1	TRBD1	TRBJ1-3	TGTGCCAGCAGCTTAGAGTCCGGGACAGCCTCTGGAAACACCATATATTTT	CASSLESGTASGNTIYF
NA	TRBV18	NA	TRBJ1-2	TGTGCCAGCTCACCAGCGACAACCGAAAGCTATGGCTACACCTTC	CASSPATTESYGYTF
NA	TRBV5-1	TRBD1	TRBJ2-1	TGCGCCAGCAGCGCAGGACAGGGGTCGCATGAGCAGTTCTTC	CASSAGQGSHEQFF
few	TRBV19	NA	TRBJ2-7	TGTGCCAGTAGTATTGGGGCCATGGGGGGGGGCGACGAGCAGTACTTC	CASSIGAMGGGDEQYF
NA	TRBV6-4	TRBD1	TRBJ2-6	TGTGCCAGCAGTGATCCTAGGGACAGGGGAGGGTATGGGGCCAACGTCCTGACTTTC	CASSDPRDRGGYGANVLTF
NA	TRBV21-1	NA	TRBJ1-2	TGTGCCAGCAGCAAGTTCGGGTGCTGGACAGGGCCCTATGGCTACACCTTC	CASSKFGCWTGPYGYTF
NA	TRBV5-6	TRBD1	TRBJ1-2	TGTGCCAGCAGCCCGGTCGGACAGGGGGCGCGAGGAGGCTACACCTTC	CASSPVGQGARGGYTF
NA	TRBV7-9	TRBD1	TRBJ2-5	TGTGCCAGCAGCTTAGGGGACAGGGTGCAAGAGACCCAGTACTTC	CASSLGDRVQETQYF
NA	TRBV6-5	NA	TRBJ2-3	TGTGCCAGCAGTTTCCAGCGGGCCCGCACAGATACGCAGTATTTT	CASSFQRARTDTQYF